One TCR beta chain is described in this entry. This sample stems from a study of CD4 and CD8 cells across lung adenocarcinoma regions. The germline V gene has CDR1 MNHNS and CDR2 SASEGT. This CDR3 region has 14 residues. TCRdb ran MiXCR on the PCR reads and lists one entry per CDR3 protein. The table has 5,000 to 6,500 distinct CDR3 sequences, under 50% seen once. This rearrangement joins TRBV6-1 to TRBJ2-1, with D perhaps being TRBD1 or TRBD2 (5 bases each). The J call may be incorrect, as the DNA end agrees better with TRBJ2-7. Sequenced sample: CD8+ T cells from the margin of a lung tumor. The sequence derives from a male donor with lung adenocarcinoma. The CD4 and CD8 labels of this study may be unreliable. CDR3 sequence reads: CASSRSREGYEQYF. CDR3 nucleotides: TGTGCCAGCAGCCGTAGCCGCGAGGGGTACGAGCAGTACTTC.